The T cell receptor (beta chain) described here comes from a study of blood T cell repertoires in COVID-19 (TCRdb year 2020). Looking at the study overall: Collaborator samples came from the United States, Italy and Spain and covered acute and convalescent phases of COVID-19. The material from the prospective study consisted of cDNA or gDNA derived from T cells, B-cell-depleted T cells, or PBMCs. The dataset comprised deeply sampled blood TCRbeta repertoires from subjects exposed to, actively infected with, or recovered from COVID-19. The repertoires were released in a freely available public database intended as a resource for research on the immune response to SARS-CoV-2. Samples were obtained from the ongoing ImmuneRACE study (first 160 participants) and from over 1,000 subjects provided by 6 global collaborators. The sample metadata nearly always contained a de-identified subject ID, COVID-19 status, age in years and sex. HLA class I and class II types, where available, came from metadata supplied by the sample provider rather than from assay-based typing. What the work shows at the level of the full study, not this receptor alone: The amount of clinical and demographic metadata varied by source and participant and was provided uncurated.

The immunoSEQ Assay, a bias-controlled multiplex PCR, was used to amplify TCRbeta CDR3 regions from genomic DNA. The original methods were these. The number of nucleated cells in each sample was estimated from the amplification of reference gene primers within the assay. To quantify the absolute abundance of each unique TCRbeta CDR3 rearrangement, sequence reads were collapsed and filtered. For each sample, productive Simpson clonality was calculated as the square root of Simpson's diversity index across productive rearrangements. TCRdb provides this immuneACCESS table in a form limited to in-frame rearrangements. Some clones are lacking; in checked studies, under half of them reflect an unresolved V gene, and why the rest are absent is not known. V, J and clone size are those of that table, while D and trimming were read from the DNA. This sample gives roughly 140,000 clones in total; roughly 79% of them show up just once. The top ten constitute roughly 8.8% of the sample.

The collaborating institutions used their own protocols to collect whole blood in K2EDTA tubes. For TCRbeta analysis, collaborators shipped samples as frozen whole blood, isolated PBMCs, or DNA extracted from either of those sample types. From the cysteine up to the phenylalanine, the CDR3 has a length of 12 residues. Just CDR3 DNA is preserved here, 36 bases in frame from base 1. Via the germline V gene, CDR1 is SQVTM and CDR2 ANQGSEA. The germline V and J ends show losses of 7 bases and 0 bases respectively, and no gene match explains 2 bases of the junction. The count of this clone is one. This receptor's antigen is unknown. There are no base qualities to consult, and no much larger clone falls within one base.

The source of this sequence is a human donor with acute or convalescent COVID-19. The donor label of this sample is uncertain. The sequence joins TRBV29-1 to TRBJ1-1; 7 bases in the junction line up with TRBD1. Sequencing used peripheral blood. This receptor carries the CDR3 CSGGQLNTEAFF. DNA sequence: TGCAGCGGGGGACAGCTGAACACTGAAGCTTTCTTT.